This TCR beta chain was recorded in a study of T-cell memory formation after mild COVID-19. Study background: The two donors had largely donor-specific TCR clusters. Whole-study findings and limits: Nothing showed for sure that second-wave clones peaking on day 37 were SARS-CoV-2 specific. Those CD4+ clones that contracted were mainly in CM and EM (CD8+ ones in EMRA). Within pre-infection memory, some responding clones were found, suggesting cross-reactive memory joined.

Only one count was recorded for this clonotype. No antigen is known for it. MiXCR was run by TCRdb on the 5' RACE reads, yielding one entry per CDR3 protein. Counted here are about 350,000 distinct CDR3 sequences, approximately 13% occurring once; the ten biggest clones make up about 20%. The V and J ends lost 2 bases and 6 bases respectively, with 8 bases between them. In germline, CDR1 is SGDLS, CDR2 YYNGEE. CDR3 size: 13 residues. This rearrangement joins TRBV9 to TRBJ2-2, with D possibly matching TRBD2 (5 bases). This TCR was recovered from a young man who had mild COVID-19 (a few samples of this study predate the infection). Cell type and time point are not known. Material for sequencing was PBMCs or a T cell subset sorted from them (not recorded which). The CDR3 DNA reads as TGTGCCAGCAGCGTGTCGGGGTCCGGGGAGCTGTTTTTT. It encodes CASSVSGSGELFF.